The source of this TCR beta chain is a study of T cells in Graves' hyperthyroidism and ophthalmopathy. TCR beta CDR3 regions were amplified from RNA transcripts. During a first-round RT-PCR of the TCR CDR3, the HTBI primer set was used. A single record per CDR3 protein comes from TCRdb applying MiXCR to the multiplex PCR reads. The table has fewer than 55,000 distinct CDR3 sequences, about 53% seen once; the top ten hold approximately 30%. Germline V gives CDR1 SGHTA, CDR2 FQGNSA. The CDR3 contains 23 residues. V was pared by 0 bases and J by 4 bases, with 37 bases between. As for this clonotype: A read error is likely, as this CDR3 ends without the conserved phenylalanine or tryptophan.

The sequenced sample was peripheral blood or thyroid tissue (not recorded which). The V gene is TRBV7-2, the J gene TRBJ2-7; D may match TRBD1 or TRBD2 (6 bases each). The origin of this receptor is a young man with Graves' hyperthyroidism. CDR3 protein: CASSLARGRGFPGLLAESYEQYS. The CDR3 DNA reads TGTGCCAGCAGCTTAGCGAGGGGTAGGGGGTTCCCCGGTCTTTTAGCGGAGTCATACGAGCAGTACTCC.